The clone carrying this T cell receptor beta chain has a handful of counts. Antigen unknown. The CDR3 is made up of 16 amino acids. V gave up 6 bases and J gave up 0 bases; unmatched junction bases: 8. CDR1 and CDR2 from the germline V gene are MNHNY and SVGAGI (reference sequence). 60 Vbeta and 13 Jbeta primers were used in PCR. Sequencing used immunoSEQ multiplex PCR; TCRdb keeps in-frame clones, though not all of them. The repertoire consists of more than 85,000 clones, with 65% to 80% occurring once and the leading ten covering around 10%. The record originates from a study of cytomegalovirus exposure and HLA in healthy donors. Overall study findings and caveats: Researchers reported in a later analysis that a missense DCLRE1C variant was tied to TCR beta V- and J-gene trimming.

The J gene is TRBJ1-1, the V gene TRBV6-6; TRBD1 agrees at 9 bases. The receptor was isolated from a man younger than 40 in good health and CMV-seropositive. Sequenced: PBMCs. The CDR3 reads CASRRPGQGMNTEAFF. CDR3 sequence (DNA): TGTGCCAGCAGGCGACCGGGACAGGGTATGAACACTGAAGCTTTCTTT.